One and the same sample provided the 25 T cell receptor beta chains below, sequenced in a study of blood T cells in healthy people across ages. With a J-beta primer mix and a sample-barcoded 5' primer, a second PCR ran roughly 7 to 11 cycles. TCRdb independently ran MiXCR on the 5' RACE reads; one entry per CDR3 protein. In the table there are around 1,900,000 distinct CDR3 sequences, around 42% of which are singletons. Material: blood. The source of these receptors is a human donor in good health.

This clonotype was observed a handful of times. The chain employs TRBV6-2 or TRBV6-3 and TRBJ2-1; D is perhaps TRBD1 (6 bases). Trimming removed 6 bases from V and 2 bases from J, with 20 bases in between. CDR1 MNHEY and CDR2 SVGEGT come from the germline V gene. This CDR3 comprises 17 residues. The CDR3 reads CASSPQPGRGPYNEQFF. CDR3 in DNA: TGTGCCAGCAGCCCCCAGCCCGGCAGGGGCCCCTACAATGAGCAGTTCTTC.

V usage is TRBV6-5 and J usage is TRBJ2-3; D is uncertain. This CDR3 comprises 15 residues. The germline V and J ends were trimmed by 0 bases and 6 bases, with 13 bases remaining between them. The germline V gene encodes CDR1 MNHEY and CDR2 SVGAGI. The CDR3 reads CASSYSPSLKDTQYF. The CDR3 DNA is TGTGCCAGCAGTTACTCGCCGTCGCTCAAGGATACGCAGTATTTT.

The chain combines TRBV5-1 with TRBJ1-6; 7 bases line up with TRBD1. Germline-derived CDR1 and CDR2 are SGHRS and YFSETQ. J was trimmed by 3 bases and V by 2 bases; bases with no gene match: 8. The CDR3 extends over 17 amino acids. The CDR3 bases are TGCGCCAGCAGCTTAGACCCGGACAGGAGCTATAATTCACCCCTCCACTTT. Its translation: CASSLDPDRSYNSPLHF.

The genes are TRBV5-4 and TRBJ1-2, with TRBD1 matching 9 bases. V was pared by 2 bases and J by 4 bases, with 6 bases of the junction left unmatched. In germline, CDR1 is SGHNT, CDR2 YYREEE (reference sequence). CDR3 length: 15 amino acids. The CDR3 loop reads CASSFPDRGPYGYTF. The CDR3 DNA follows: TGTGCCAGCAGCTTCCCGGACAGGGGTCCCTATGGCTACACCTTC.

This clonotype has only a few counts. The J gene is TRBJ2-1, the V gene TRBV12-3 or TRBV12-4; no definite D call. This CDR3 is 12 amino acids long. V lost 7 bases to trimming and J lost 7 bases, with 11 bases between them. The CDR3: CASTSRQNEQFF. In DNA form, the CDR3 reads TGTGCCAGCACCTCGAGGCAGAATGAGCAGTTCTTC.

The chain is built from TRBV5-1 and TRBJ2-7; TRBD2 might be the D (5 bases). V lost 0 bases to trimming and J lost 3 bases, with 19 bases between them. Germline V gene data show CDR1 as SGHRS and CDR2 as YFSETQ. This CDR3 has 17 residues. The CDR3 DNA reads TGCGCCAGCAGCTTGGGCTTTAGTGAGGGCAGGAACTACGAGCAGTACTTC. Amino acid sequence: CASSLGFSEGRNYEQYF.

This clonotype has just a few counts. The V and J genes are TRBV6-5 and TRBJ1-2; D gene ambiguous. From germline, CDR1 is MNHEY and CDR2 SVGAGI. V lost 2 bases and J 2 bases, leaving 6 bases between the germline ends. This CDR3 is built from 13 residues. The chain's CDR3 is CASSYDLNYGYTF. The CDR3 DNA is TGTGCCAGCAGTTACGACTTAAACTATGGCTACACCTTC.

This clonotype was detected only once. This may come from a read error, since a much larger clone is one base off. The chain couples TRBV20-1 to TRBJ2-3; 16 bases line up with TRBD2. The germline V gene encodes CDR1 DFQATT and CDR2 SNEGSKA (reference sequence). CDR3 size: 18 residues. The CDR3, as DNA: TGCAGTGATAGAGATCTTAGAGGGACTAGCGGGGGGGTAGATACGCAGTATTTT. Amino acid sequence: CSDRDLRGTSGGVDTQYF.

The chain uses TRBV4-3 and TRBJ2-5; no reliable D call. The CDR3 spans 14 residues. The germline V gene encodes CDR1 LGHNA and CDR2 YSLEER. The V end was cut by 0 bases, the J end by 5 bases, with 10 bases between. In DNA, the CDR3 is TGCGCCAGCAGCCAAGACTTCGGGTGGGAGACCCAGTACTTC. Translation gives CASSQDFGWETQYF.

This clonotype has just a few counts. The genes are TRBV7-2 and TRBJ1-5; maybe TRBD1 (5 bases). Per germline, CDR1 SGHTA and CDR2 FQGNSA. Trimming took 5 bases from V and 4 from J, leaving 15 bases between them. This CDR3 region has 15 residues. CDR3 sequence: CASSPSGPSNQPQHF. Written as DNA, the CDR3 is TGTGCCAGCAGCCCCTCGGGGCCCTCTAATCAGCCCCAGCATTTT.

Remarks on this clonotype: The junction departs from the called germline gene at one end, perhaps through a read error. The J gene is TRBJ2-6, the V gene TRBV7-2; D might be TRBD1 (5 bases). The germline V gene encodes CDR1 SGHTA and CDR2 FQGNSA. This CDR3 spans 16 amino acids. CDR3 nucleotides: TGTGCCAGCAGCTTATTAGGCCGCTCTGGGGCCAACATCCTGACTTTC. Translated: CASSLLGRSGANILTF.

The V call is TRBV7-8, the J call TRBJ1-4; possible D gene TRBD1, 6 bases. The CDR3 runs 16 residues. V dropped 0 bases and J dropped 1 base, with 9 bases sitting between them. The germline V gene encodes CDR1 SGHVS and CDR2 FQNEAQ. The CDR3 loop is CASSLAGGGTNEKLFF. CDR3 nucleotides: TGTGCCAGCAGCTTAGCAGGGGGTGGAACTAATGAAAAACTGTTTTTT.

The V call is TRBV20-1, the J call TRBJ2-1; 7 positions agree with TRBD1. The CDR3 sequence is 14 residues long. The germline gives CDR1 DFQATT, CDR2 SNEGSKA (reference sequence). V was pared by 5 bases and J by 0 bases, with 4 bases of the junction left unmatched. CDR3 in DNA: TGCAGTGCTGAGGGACAGACCTCCTACAATGAGCAGTTCTTC. The encoded protein is CSAEGQTSYNEQFF.

The V and J genes are TRBV6-2 or TRBV6-3 and TRBJ2-3; either TRBD1 or TRBD2 may supply D (5 bases each). CDR1 and CDR2 from the germline V gene are MNHEY and SVGEGT. Trimming removed 4 bases from V and 1 base from J, with 15 bases in between. CDR3 length: 16 residues. The CDR3 region has the DNA TGTGCCAGCAGTTCGACCGGGACGTGGGGCACAGATACGCAGTATTTT. Its translation is CASSSTGTWGTDTQYF.

The gene calls are TRBV7-9 and TRBJ2-1; D is perhaps TRBD2 (6 bases). Trimming took off 4 bases at V and 8 bases at J, with 21 bases between the two ends. The length of the CDR3 is 16 residues. The germline V gene encodes CDR1 SEHNR and CDR2 FQNEAQ (reference sequence). The CDR3 here is CASSSRNSVEGDEQFF. The CDR3 bases are TGTGCCAGCAGCTCCCGAAACTCGGTGGAGGGCGATGAGCAGTTCTTC. The variable domain in full, completed from reference TRBV7-9 and TRBJ2-1, reads DTGVSQNPRHKITKRGQNVTFRCDPISEHNRLYWYRQTLGQGPEFLTYFQNEAQLEKSRLLSDRFSAERPKGSFSTLEIQRTEQGDSAMYLCASSSRNSVEGDEQFFGPGTRLTVL.

The chain is built from TRBV28 and TRBJ1-1; a possible D gene is TRBD1 (5 bases). The germline gives CDR1 MDHEN, CDR2 SYDVKM. V was trimmed by 4 bases and J by 1 base, leaving 10 bases between them. This CDR3 contains 14 residues. CDR3 sequence reads: CASSYRITNTEAFF. The CDR3 nucleotides read TGTGCCAGCAGTTACAGGATAACGAACACTGAAGCTTTCTTT.

The chain combines TRBV7-9 with TRBJ2-1, with 7 bases identical to TRBD1. The CDR3 has 16 amino acids. Germline V gene data show CDR1 as SEHNR and CDR2 as FQNEAQ (reference sequence). V dropped 4 bases and J dropped 8; count of bases not matched to a gene: 14. The CDR3 DNA is TGTGCCAGCAGCTCCCGAGCACGGACAGGTAGGGATGAGCAGTTCTTC. Translating it yields CASSSRARTGRDEQFF. Drawing the rest from reference TRBV7-9 and TRBJ2-1, the complete variable domain is DTGVSQNPRHKITKRGQNVTFRCDPISEHNRLYWYRQTLGQGPEFLTYFQNEAQLEKSRLLSDRFSAERPKGSFSTLEIQRTEQGDSAMYLCASSSRARTGRDEQFFGPGTRLTVL.

Here the CDR3 DNA reads TGTGCCAGCAGCCTCGACACCTCCAATGAGCAGTTCTTC. Translated, it gives CASSLDTSNEQFF. The J gene is TRBJ2-1, the V gene TRBV3-1; D gene unclear. The CDR3 totals 13 residues. Looked up from germline, CDR1 is LGHDT and CDR2 is YNNKEL (reference sequence). V lost 4 bases to trimming and J lost 6 bases, with 10 bases between them.

V is TRBV20-1 and J is TRBJ2-4; the D is unclear. Germline V gene sequence: CDR1 DFQATT, CDR2 SNEGSKA (reference sequence). The V end was cut by 6 bases, the J end by 13 bases, with 16 bases between. The CDR3 loop spans 11 amino acids. This CDR3 reads CSASLRNEQYF. DNA of the CDR3: TGCAGTGCAAGTCTTAGGAATGAGCAGTACTTC.

Only a few counts were recorded for this clonotype. This sequence joins TRBV14 and TRBJ2-5, with 15 bases lining up with TRBD2. Matching the DNA end better, TRBJ2-7 makes the J call doubtful. The CDR3 sequence is 19 residues long. Germline V gives CDR1 SGHDN, CDR2 FVKESK. The CDR3: CASSQLTGTSGGRYYEQYF. The CDR3 DNA follows: TGTGCCAGCAGCCAACTTACCGGGACTAGCGGGGGGCGCTACTACGAGCAGTACTTC.

This clonotype was recorded only once. The genes are TRBV12-3 or TRBV12-4 and TRBJ1-2; 7 bases fit TRBD1. Trimming removed 6 bases from V and 6 bases from J; junction bases left unmatched: 7. This CDR3 has 13 residues. The CDR3 loop reads CASRVTGRDGYTF. As DNA, the CDR3 is TGTGCCAGCAGGGTGACAGGGCGGGATGGCTACACCTTC.

In its sample, this clonotype was seen a few times. J is TRBJ2-1 and V is TRBV20-1; 9 nucleotides align to TRBD2. The CDR3 covers 15 residues. CDR1 is DFQATT and CDR2 is SNEGSKA in the germline V gene (reference sequence). The ends lost 2 bases at V and 9 bases at J; junction bases unmatched: 11. The CDR3 nucleotides are TGCAGTGCTAGACCTAGGGTAGCGGGGGATACTGAGCAGTTCTTC. Its protein product is CSARPRVAGDTEQFF.

The chain uses TRBV12-3 or TRBV12-4 and TRBJ2-1, with D maybe TRBD1 (5 bases). With 0 bases removed from V and 8 bases from J, the gap between germline ends came to 20 bases. The CDR3 runs 17 residues. DNA of the CDR3: TGTGCCAGCAGTTTAGCGCCCAGCCCGAAGGGGTTGGATGAGCAGTTCTTC. Encoded protein: CASSLAPSPKGLDEQFF.

The sample holds a few counts of this clonotype. The chain combines TRBV4-1 with TRBJ1-6, with TRBD1 matching over 7 bases. The length of the CDR3 is 16 residues. CDR1 is MGHRA, CDR2 YSYEKL, per germline. V gave up 2 bases and J gave up 7 bases; unmatched junction bases: 8. CDR3 region: CASSQMGRQGNSPLHF. CDR3 DNA: TGCGCCAGCAGCCAAATGGGGCGACAGGGAAATTCACCCCTCCACTTT.

This clonotype has a handful of counts. J is TRBJ2-5 and V is TRBV4-3; D tentatively fits TRBD1 or TRBD2 (6 bases each). V lost 5 bases, J lost 7 bases, and 14 bases lay in between. From germline, CDR1 is LGHNA and CDR2 YSLEER. The CDR3 length is 13 residues. The chain's CDR3 is CASSEGGVRTQYF. CDR3 bases: TGCGCCAGCAGCGAGGGGGGCGTCCGGACCCAGTACTTC.